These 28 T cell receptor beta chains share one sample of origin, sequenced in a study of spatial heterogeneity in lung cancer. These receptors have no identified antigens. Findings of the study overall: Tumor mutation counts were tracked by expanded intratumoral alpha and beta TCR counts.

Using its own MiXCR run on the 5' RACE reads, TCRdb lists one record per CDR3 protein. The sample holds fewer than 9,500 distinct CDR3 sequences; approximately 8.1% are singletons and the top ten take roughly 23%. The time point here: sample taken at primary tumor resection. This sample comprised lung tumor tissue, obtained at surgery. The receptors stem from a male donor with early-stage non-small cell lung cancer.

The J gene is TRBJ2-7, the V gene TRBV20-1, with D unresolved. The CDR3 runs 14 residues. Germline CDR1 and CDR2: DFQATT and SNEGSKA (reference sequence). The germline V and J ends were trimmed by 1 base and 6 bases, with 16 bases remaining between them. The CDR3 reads CSARAPGLSPEQYF. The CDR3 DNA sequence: TGCAGTGCTAGAGCCCCCGGCCTCTCCCCCGAGCAGTACTTC.

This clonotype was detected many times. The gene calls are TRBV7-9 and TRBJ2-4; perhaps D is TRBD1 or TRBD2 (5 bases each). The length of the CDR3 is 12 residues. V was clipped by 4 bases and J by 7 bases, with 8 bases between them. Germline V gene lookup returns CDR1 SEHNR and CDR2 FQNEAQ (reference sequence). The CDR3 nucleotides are TGTGCCAGCAGCTGGGGACGGAACATTCAGTACTTC. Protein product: CASSWGRNIQYF.

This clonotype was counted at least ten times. CDR3 DNA: TGTGCCAGCAGCTCTTCGAAAGGGCCCTACAATGAGCAGTTCTTC. It is translated as CASSSSKGPYNEQFF. The chain recombines TRBV7-9 with TRBJ2-1; D call uncertain. This CDR3 region has 15 residues. Germline lookup yields CDR1 SEHNR and CDR2 FQNEAQ (reference sequence). Trimming cost V 4 bases and J 2 bases, with 12 bases left between them.

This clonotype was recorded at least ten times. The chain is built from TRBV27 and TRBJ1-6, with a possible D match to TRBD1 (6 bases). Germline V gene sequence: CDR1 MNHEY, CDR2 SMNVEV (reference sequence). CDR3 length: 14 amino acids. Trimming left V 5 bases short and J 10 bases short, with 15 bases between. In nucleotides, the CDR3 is TGTGCCAGCAGTGTACAGGGAACTAGCTCACCCCTCCACTTT. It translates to CASSVQGTSSPLHF.

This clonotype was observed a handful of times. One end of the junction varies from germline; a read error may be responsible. The CDR3 sequence is CASSKDRSNEKLFF. CDR3 sequence (DNA): TGTGCCAGCAGCAAAGACAGGAGTAATGAAAAACTGTTTTTT. The chain employs TRBV3-1 and TRBJ1-4, with TRBD1 as a possible D gene (6 bases). Germline assignment: CDR1 LGHDT and CDR2 YNNKEL (reference sequence). CDR3 length: 14 residues.

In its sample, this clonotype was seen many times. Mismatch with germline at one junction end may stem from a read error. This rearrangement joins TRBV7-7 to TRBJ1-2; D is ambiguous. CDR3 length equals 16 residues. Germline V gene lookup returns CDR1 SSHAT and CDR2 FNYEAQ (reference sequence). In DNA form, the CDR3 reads TGTGCTAGCATCCCGTGGTTTGGACCACCTAACTATGGCTACACCTTC. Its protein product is CASIPWFGPPNYGYTF.

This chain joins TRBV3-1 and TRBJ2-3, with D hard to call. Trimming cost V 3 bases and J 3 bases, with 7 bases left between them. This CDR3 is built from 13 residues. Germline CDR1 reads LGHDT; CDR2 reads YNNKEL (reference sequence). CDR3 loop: CASSHGSTDTQYF. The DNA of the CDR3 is TGTGCCAGCAGCCATGGGTCGACAGATACGCAGTATTTT.

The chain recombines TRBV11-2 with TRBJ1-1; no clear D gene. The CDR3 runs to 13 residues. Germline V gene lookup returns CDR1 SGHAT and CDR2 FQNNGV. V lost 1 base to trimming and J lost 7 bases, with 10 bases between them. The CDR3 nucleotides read TGTGCCAGCAGCTTAGGTCAGAATCTTGAAGCTTTCTTT. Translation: CASSLGQNLEAFF.

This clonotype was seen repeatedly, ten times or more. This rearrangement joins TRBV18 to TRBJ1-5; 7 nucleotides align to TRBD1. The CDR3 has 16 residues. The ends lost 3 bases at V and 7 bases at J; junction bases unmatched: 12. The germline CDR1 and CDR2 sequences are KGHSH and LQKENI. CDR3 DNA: TGTGCCAGCTCACCGGGGGAACAGGGGATCGGACAGCCCCAGCATTTT. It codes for CASSPGEQGIGQPQHF.

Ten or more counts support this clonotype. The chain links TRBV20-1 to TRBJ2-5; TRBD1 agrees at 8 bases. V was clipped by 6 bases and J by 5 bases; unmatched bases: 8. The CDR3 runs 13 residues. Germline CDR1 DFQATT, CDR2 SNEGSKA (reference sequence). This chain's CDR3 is CSAMDRVDETQYF. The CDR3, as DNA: TGCAGTGCCATGGACAGGGTCGATGAGACCCAGTACTTC.

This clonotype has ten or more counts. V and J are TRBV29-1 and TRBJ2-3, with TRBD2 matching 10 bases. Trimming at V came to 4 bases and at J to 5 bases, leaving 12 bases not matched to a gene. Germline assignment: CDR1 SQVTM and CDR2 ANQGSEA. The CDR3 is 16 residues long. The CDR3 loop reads CSVAGASGGGGDTQYF. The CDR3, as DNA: TGCAGCGTTGCGGGGGCTAGCGGGGGTGGTGGAGATACGCAGTATTTT.

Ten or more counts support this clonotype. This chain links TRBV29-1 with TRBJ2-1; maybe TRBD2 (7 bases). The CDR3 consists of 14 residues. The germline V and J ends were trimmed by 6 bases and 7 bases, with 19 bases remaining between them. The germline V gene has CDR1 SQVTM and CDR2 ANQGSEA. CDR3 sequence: CSVVRQAGVNEQFF. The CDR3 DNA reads TGCAGCGTCGTCAGACAGGCGGGGGTAAATGAGCAGTTCTTC.

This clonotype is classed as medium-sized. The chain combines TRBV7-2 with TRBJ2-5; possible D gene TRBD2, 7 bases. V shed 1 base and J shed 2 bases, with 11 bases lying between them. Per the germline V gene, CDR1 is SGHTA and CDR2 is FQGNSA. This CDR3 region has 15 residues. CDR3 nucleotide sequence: TGTGCCAGCAGCTTAGACGGGGGGCCGCAAGAGACCCAGTACTTC. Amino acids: CASSLDGGPQETQYF.

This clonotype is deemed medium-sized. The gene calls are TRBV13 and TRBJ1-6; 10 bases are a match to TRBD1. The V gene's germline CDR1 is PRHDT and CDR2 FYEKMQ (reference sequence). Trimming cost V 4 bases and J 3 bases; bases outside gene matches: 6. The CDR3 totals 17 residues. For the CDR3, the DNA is TGTGCCAGCAGCTCCGCTCGGACAGGGGGCTATAATTCACCCCTCCACTTT. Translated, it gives CASSSARTGGYNSPLHF.

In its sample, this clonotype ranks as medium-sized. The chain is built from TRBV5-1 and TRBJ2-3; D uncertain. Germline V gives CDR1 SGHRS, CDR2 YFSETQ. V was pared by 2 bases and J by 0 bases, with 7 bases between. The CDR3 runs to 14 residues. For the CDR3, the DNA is TGCGCCAGCAGCTTCGCGGACAGCACAGATACGCAGTATTTT. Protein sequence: CASSFADSTDTQYF.

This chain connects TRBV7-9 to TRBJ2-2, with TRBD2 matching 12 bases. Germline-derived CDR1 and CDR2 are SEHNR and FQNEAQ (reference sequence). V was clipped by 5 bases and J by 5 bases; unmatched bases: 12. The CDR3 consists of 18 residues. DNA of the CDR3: TGTGCCAGCAGCCTAGGACTAGCGGGGACCCGGCGGACCGGGGAGCTGTTTTTT. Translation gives CASSLGLAGTRRTGELFF.

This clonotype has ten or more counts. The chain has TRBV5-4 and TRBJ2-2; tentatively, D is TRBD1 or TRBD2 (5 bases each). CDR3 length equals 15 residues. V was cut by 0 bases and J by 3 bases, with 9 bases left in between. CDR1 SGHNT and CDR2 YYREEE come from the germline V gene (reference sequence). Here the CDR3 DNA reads TGTGCCAGCAGCTTGGGGACGGGACACACCGGGGAGCTGTTTTTT. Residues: CASSLGTGHTGELFF.

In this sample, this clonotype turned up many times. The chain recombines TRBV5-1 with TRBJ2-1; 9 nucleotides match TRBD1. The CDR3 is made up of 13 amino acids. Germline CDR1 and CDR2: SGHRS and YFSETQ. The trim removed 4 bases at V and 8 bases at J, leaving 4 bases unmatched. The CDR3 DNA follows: TGCGCCAGCAGCGGGACAGGGAAAGATGAGCAGTTCTTC. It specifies CASSGTGKDEQFF.

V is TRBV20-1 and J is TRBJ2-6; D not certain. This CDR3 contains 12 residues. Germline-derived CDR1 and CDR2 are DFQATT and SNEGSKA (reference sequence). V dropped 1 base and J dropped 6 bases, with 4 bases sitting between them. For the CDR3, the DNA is TGCAGTGCTAGAGGACTGGCCAACGTCCTGACTTTC. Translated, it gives CSARGLANVLTF.

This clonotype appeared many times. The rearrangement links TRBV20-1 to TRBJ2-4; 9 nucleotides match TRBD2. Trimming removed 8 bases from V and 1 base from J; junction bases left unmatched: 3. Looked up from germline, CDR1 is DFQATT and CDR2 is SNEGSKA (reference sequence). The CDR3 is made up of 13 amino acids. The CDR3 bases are TGCAGTCTTAGCGGGAGTGCCAAAAACATTCAGTACTTC. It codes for CSLSGSAKNIQYF.

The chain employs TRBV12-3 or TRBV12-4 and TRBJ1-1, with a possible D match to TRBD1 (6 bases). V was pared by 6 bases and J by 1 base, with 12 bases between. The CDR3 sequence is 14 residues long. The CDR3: CASRKKGGNTEAFF. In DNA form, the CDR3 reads TGTGCCAGCAGAAAAAAGGGGGGGAACACTGAAGCTTTCTTT.

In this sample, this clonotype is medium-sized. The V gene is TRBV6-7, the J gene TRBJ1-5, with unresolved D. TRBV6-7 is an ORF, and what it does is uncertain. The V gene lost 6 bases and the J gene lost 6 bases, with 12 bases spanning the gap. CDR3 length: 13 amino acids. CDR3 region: CASRSEGSQPQHF. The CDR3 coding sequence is TGTGCCAGCAGATCGGAGGGAAGTCAGCCCCAGCATTTT.

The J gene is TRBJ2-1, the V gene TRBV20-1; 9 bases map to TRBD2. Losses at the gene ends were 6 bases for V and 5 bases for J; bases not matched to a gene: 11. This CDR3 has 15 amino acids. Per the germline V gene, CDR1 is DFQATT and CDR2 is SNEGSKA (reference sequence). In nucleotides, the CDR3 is TGCAGTGCAACCGATCTAGCGGGGATCGACAATGAGCAGTTCTTC. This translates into CSATDLAGIDNEQFF.

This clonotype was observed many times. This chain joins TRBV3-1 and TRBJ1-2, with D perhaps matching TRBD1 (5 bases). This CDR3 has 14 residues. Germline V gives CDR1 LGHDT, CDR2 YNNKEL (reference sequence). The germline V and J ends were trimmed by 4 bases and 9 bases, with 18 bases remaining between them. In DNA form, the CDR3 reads TGTGCCAGCAGCCCAAGTCGAACAGGCTCCAGCTACACCTTC. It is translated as CASSPSRTGSSYTF.

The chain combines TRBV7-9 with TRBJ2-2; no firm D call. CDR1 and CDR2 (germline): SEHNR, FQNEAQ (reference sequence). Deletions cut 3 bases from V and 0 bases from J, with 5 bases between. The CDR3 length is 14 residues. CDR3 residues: CASSFYANTGELFF. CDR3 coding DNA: TGTGCCAGCAGCTTTTATGCGAACACCGGGGAGCTGTTTTTT. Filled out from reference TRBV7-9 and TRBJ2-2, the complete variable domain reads DTGVSQNPRHKITKRGQNVTFRCDPISEHNRLYWYRQTLGQGPEFLTYFQNEAQLEKSRLLSDRFSAERPKGSFSTLEIQRTEQGDSAMYLCASSFYANTGELFFGEGSRLTVL.

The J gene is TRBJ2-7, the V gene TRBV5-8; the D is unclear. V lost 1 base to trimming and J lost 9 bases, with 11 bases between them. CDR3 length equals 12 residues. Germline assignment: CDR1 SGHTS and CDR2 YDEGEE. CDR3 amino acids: CASSLTAYGQYF. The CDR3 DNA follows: TGTGCCAGCAGCTTGACAGCATATGGGCAGTACTTC.

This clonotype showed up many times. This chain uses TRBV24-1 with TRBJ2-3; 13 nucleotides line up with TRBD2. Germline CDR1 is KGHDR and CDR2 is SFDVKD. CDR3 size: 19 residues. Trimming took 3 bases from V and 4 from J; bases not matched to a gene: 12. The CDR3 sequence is CATSDPTSGRAAFADTQYF. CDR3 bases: TGTGCCACCAGTGATCCAACTAGCGGGAGGGCCGCTTTCGCAGATACGCAGTATTTT.

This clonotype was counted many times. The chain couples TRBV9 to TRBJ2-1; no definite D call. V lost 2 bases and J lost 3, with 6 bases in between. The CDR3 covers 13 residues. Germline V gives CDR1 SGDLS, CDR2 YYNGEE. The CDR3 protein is CASSVNSYNEQFF. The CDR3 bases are TGTGCCAGCAGCGTGAACAGCTACAATGAGCAGTTCTTC.